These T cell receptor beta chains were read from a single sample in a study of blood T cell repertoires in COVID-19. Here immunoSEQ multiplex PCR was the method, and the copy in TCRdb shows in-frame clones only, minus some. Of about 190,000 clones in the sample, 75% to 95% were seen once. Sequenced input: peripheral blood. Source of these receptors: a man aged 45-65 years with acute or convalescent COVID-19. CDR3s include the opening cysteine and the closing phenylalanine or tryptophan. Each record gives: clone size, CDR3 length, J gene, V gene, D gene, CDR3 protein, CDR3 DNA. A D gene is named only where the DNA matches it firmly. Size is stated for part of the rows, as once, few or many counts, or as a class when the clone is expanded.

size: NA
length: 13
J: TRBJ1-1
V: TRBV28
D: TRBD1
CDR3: CASSFSGGVEAFF
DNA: TGTGCCAGCAGTTTCTCAGGGGGAGTTGAAGCTTTCTTT

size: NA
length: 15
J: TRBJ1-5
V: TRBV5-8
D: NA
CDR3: CASSLDDGLNQPQHF
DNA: TGTGCCAGCAGCTTGGATGATGGACTTAATCAGCCCCAGCATTTT

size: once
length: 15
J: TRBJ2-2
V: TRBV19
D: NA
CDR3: CASTLRPGVAGELFF
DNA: TGTGCCAGTACCCTTCGACCCGGGGTAGCCGGGGAGCTGTTTTTT

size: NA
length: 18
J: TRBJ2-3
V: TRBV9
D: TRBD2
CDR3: CASSVVPLSGGATDTQYF
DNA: TGTGCCAGCAGCGTAGTCCCCCTCAGCGGGGGGGCCACAGATACGCAGTATTTT

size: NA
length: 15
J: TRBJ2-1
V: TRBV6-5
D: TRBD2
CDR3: CASSQRLAVLHGQFF
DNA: TGTGCCAGCAGCCAGAGACTAGCGGTGCTACATGGGCAGTTCTTC

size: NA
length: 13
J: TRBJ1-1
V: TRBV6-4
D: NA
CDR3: CASSSDRNTEAFF
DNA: TGTGCCAGCAGTTCCGACAGGAACACTGAAGCTTTCTTT

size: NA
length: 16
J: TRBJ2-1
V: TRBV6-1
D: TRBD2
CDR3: CASSARGSGGSGEQFF
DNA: TGTGCCAGCAGTGCCCGGGGTAGCGGGGGGTCGGGGGAGCAGTTCTTC

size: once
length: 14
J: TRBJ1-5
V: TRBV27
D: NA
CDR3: CASSFGNSNQPQHF
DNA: TGTGCCAGCAGTTTTGGCAATAGCAATCAGCCCCAGCATTTT

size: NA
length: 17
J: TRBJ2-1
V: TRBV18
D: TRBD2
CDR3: CASSPFSREAPSGEQFF
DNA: TGTGCCAGCTCACCATTTAGTCGGGAGGCCCCCTCCGGTGAGCAGTTCTTC

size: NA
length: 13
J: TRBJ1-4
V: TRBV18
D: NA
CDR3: CASSRITNEKLFF
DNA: TGTGCCAGCTCCAGGATAACTAATGAAAAACTGTTTTTT

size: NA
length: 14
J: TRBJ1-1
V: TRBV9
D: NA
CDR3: CASSVGPLRGEAFF
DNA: TGTGCCAGCAGCGTAGGGCCTCTACGGGGTGAAGCTTTCTTT

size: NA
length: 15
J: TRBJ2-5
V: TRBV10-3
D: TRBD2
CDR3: CAIKRGLAAQETQYF
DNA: TGTGCCATCAAAAGAGGACTAGCGGCTCAAGAGACCCAGTACTTC

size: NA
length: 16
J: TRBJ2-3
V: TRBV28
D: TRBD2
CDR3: CASTSGRRTGTDTQYF
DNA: TGTGCCAGTACTAGCGGGAGACGCACAGGCACAGATACGCAGTATTTT